Shown below are 17 T cell receptor beta chains from a single sample sequenced in a study of early T cells in non-severe SARS-CoV-2 infection. TCRdb itself ran the 5' RACE reads through MiXCR, one entry per CDR3 protein. The sample includes more than 65,000 distinct CDR3 sequences, approximately 12% of them seen just once. Specimen: whole blood. Receptor source: an adult who was a healthcare worker with PCR-confirmed SARS-CoV-2 infection or an uninfected control (not recorded which).

This clonotype came up many times. The chain joins TRBV7-6 to TRBJ2-7, with 12 bases lining up with TRBD2. The ends lost 5 bases at V and 4 bases at J; junction bases unmatched: 12. Germline V gene data show CDR1 as SGHVS and CDR2 as FNYEAQ. The CDR3 has 17 residues. As DNA, the CDR3 is TGTGCCAGCAGCCCGGGACTAGCGGGCGGAGATGCATACGAGCAGTACTTC. It encodes CASSPGLAGGDAYEQYF.

This clonotype was counted ten times or more. V gene TRBV19 combines with J gene TRBJ2-5; 9 nucleotides align to TRBD2. V gave up 4 bases and J gave up 4 bases; unmatched junction bases: 7. CDR3 length: 15 residues. CDR1 and CDR2 (germline): LNHDA, SQIVND (reference sequence). As DNA, the CDR3 is TGTGCCAGTAGTAGTCGTGTAGCGGGGGCAGAGACCCAGTACTTC. Residues: CASSSRVAGAETQYF.

This clonotype has ten or more counts. This sequence joins TRBV7-6 and TRBJ2-7; D assignment may be TRBD1 or TRBD2 (5 bases each). The CDR3 spans 14 residues. Germline V gene data show CDR1 as SGHVS and CDR2 as FNYEAQ. V was shortened by 1 base and J by 2 bases, with 9 bases between the two germline ends. CDR3 DNA sequence: TGTGCCAGCAGCTTAGGGGACCCGACCTACGAGCAGTACTTC. Residues: CASSLGDPTYEQYF. Looking up the rest from reference TRBV7-6 and TRBJ2-7 gives the full variable domain: GAGVSQSPRYKVTKRGQDVALRCDPISGHVSLYWYRQALGQGPEFLTYFNYEAQQDKSGLPNDRFSAERPEGSISTLTIQRTEQRDSAMYRCASSLGDPTYEQYFGPGTRLTVT.

The V and J genes are TRBV5-5 and TRBJ2-1; weak D call: TRBD2 (6 bases). The CDR3 has 15 residues. Germline V gives CDR1 SGHKS, CDR2 YYEKEE (reference sequence). Trimming took off 3 bases at V and 2 bases at J, with 12 bases between the two ends. This CDR3 reads CASSWTGDPYNEQFF. CDR3 sequence (DNA): TGTGCCAGCAGCTGGACGGGGGACCCCTACAATGAGCAGTTCTTC.

This clonotype has a handful of counts. The chain carries TRBV30 and TRBJ1-1; D is unclear. This CDR3 has 15 amino acids. CDR1 GTSNPN and CDR2 SVGIG come from the germline V gene (reference sequence). Between the trimmed V and J ends, which lost 4 bases and 0 bases, there was a span of 15 bases. The CDR3 reads CAWIRGPLLNTEAFF. For the CDR3, the DNA is TGTGCCTGGATCAGAGGTCCCCTTTTGAACACTGAAGCTTTCTTT.

This clonotype was counted at least ten times. The chain combines TRBV28 with TRBJ2-1; D might be TRBD1 or TRBD2, each matching 5 bases. CDR1 is MDHEN and CDR2 is SYDVKM in the germline V gene. The CDR3 loop spans 15 amino acids. V was cut by 2 bases and J by 2 bases, with 10 bases left in between. CDR3 protein: CASSLVQEAYNEQFF. The DNA for the CDR3 is TGTGCCAGCAGTTTAGTACAGGAGGCCTACAATGAGCAGTTCTTC.

This clonotype has a count of ten or more. The chain joins TRBV24-1 to TRBJ2-3; the D gene could be TRBD1 or TRBD2 (5 bases each). Looked up from germline, CDR1 is KGHDR and CDR2 is SFDVKD. The CDR3 runs to 16 residues. The V end was cut by 0 bases, the J end by 1 base, with 10 bases between. CDR3 bases: TGTGCCACCAGTGATTTGCCTGGGGACGGCACAGATACGCAGTATTTT. The encoded protein is CATSDLPGDGTDTQYF.

This clonotype has a count of ten or more. The chain is built from TRBV25-1 and TRBJ1-1; the D gene is possibly TRBD1 (5 bases). Germline CDR1 is MGHDK and CDR2 is SYGVNS. V was pared by 7 bases and J by 0 bases, with 18 bases between. The CDR3 sequence is 16 residues long. The CDR3 coding sequence is TGTGCCAGCAACGGGGCAAGTACCCCAATGAACACTGAAGCTTTCTTT. Its translation: CASNGASTPMNTEAFF.

Concerning this clonotype: This sequence may be a read error, since a much larger clone differs from it by one base. The CDR3 is CASSRIRTSDGTDTQYF. The CDR3 DNA reads as TGTGCCAGCTCACGAATAAGGACTAGCGACGGCACAGATACGCAGTATTTT. V usage is TRBV18 and J usage is TRBJ2-3, with 9 bases fitting TRBD2. J gave up 1 base and V 4 bases, and 9 bases lay outside the gene matches. The germline CDR1 and CDR2 sequences are KGHSH and LQKENI. There are 17 residues in the CDR3. Full variable domain (rest looked up from reference TRBV18 and TRBJ2-3): NAGVMQNPRHLVRRRGQEARLRCSPMKGHSHVYWYRQLPEEGLKFMVYLQKENIIDESGMPKERFSAEFPKEGPSILRIQQVVRGDSAAYFCASSRIRTSDGTDTQYFGPGTRLTVL.

The chain joins TRBV29-1 to TRBJ1-2; possible D gene TRBD1, 5 bases. CDR1 is SQVTM and CDR2 is ANQGSEA in the germline V gene. V gave up 4 bases and J gave up 2 bases, with 17 bases separating them. The CDR3 covers 15 residues. CDR3 residues: CSVASARDNNYGYTF. As DNA, the CDR3 is TGCAGCGTTGCTTCCGCCAGGGATAACAACTATGGCTACACCTTC.

This clonotype was observed at least ten times. The rearrangement links TRBV12-3 or TRBV12-4 to TRBJ2-2; D not resolved. The V end was cut by 0 bases, the J end by 9 bases, with 11 bases between. The CDR3 consists of 14 residues. CDR3 protein: CASSLAAGGWELFF. CDR3 sequence (DNA): TGTGCCAGCAGTTTAGCGGCAGGCGGCTGGGAGCTGTTTTTT.

This clonotype was seen ten or more times. The V gene is TRBV18, the J gene TRBJ1-1; D is ambiguous. There are 12 residues in the CDR3. Germline CDR1 KGHSH, CDR2 LQKENI. Between the trimmed V and J ends, which lost 5 bases and 0 bases, there was a span of 4 bases. CDR3 sequence (DNA): TGTGCCAGCTCAAGCATGAACACTGAAGCTTTCTTT. Protein: CASSSMNTEAFF.

This clonotype was counted ten times or more. This chain links TRBV12-3 or TRBV12-4 with TRBJ1-6; D is perhaps TRBD1 (5 bases). The CDR3 has 11 residues. V lost 5 bases, J lost 13 bases, and 9 bases lay in between. In DNA form, the CDR3 reads TGTGCCAGCAGTGGGACCCCTCCCCTCCACTTT. Translating it yields CASSGTPPLHF.

Ten or more counts support this clonotype. The chain employs TRBV20-1 and TRBJ2-7; D is unresolved. CDR3 size: 13 residues. Germline lookup yields CDR1 DFQATT and CDR2 SNEGSKA (reference sequence). With 3 bases removed from V and 2 bases from J, the gap between germline ends came to 11 bases. The CDR3 coding sequence is TGCAGTGCTAGCCCGCAGATGACCTACGAGCAGTACTTC. Translated, it gives CSASPQMTYEQYF.

The chain joins TRBV12-5 to TRBJ1-1; D unresolved. Trimming removed 3 bases at V and 1 base at J, with 9 bases between. CDR1 is LGHNT, CDR2 FRNRAP, per germline. This CDR3 is built from 14 residues. CDR3 coding DNA: TGTGCTAGTGGTTTCCAAACGGGGAACACTGAAGCTTTCTTT. Translation gives CASGFQTGNTEAFF.

This clonotype was detected many times. The chain employs TRBV20-1 and TRBJ2-5; no reliable D call. V was trimmed by 3 bases and J by 0 bases, leaving 14 bases between them. CDR1 DFQATT and CDR2 SNEGSKA come from the germline V gene (reference sequence). CDR3 size: 15 residues. In DNA form, the CDR3 reads TGCAGTGCTAGGGACCTATCCCTGTACCAAGAGACCCAGTACTTC. Translation: CSARDLSLYQETQYF.

This clonotype was detected many times. The chain is built from TRBV19 and TRBJ2-2; D perhaps matches TRBD2 (5 bases). V dropped 3 bases and J dropped 4 bases, with 12 bases sitting between them. Germline V gene lookup returns CDR1 LNHDA and CDR2 SQIVND (reference sequence). This CDR3 comprises 15 residues. The CDR3 DNA reads TGTGCCAGTAGTATTGTTTACCGGGGCACCGGGGAGCTGTTTTTT. Its protein product is CASSIVYRGTGELFF. The variable domain in full, with the rest retrieved from reference TRBV19 and TRBJ2-2, is DGGITQSPKYLFRKEGQNVTLSCEQNLNHDAMYWYRQDPGQGLRLIYYSQIVNDFQKGDIAEGYSVSREKKESFPLTVTSAQKNPTAFYLCASSIVYRGTGELFFGEGSRLTVL.